This TCR beta chain is drawn from a study of blood T cell repertoires in COVID-19. On the study more broadly: Nucleic acid was either cDNA or gDNA, and it came from T cells, B-cell-depleted T cells, or PBMCs.

In Cohort 3, a recovered donor had either two negative PCRs, clearance, or symptom resolution. The CDR3 sequence is 14 residues long. Germline CDR1 and CDR2: SGHVS and FQNEAQ. V lost 4 bases, J lost 6 bases, and 6 bases stayed unmatched. Per the authors' pipeline: Scientists estimated how many nucleated cells there were by amplifying reference gene primers. TCRdb's table, derived via immunoSEQ multiplex PCR, lists solely in-frame clones and lacks some. The V and J calls and the clone size are those of that table, but D and trimming were determined from the DNA. Of about 180,000 clones detected, 80% to 90% appear once; the ten largest clones hold roughly 15%.

The origin of this receptor is a man aged 45-60 years who had recovered from COVID-19. This chain uses TRBV7-8 with TRBJ2-3; 8 bases fit TRBD2. The sequenced sample was PBMCs or T cells enriched from blood (not recorded which). CDR3 sequence reads: CASSYSGAGDTQYF. CDR3 sequence (DNA): TGTGCCAGCAGCTATAGCGGGGCCGGGGATACGCAGTATTTT.